The 27 T cell receptor beta chains below were found in one sample sequenced in a study of patients and donors after allogeneic stem cell transplantation. TCRdb reprocessed the RT-PCR reads with MiXCR, giving one entry per CDR3 protein. The sample consists of 150,000 or so distinct CDR3 sequences, about 24% of them appearing once. Sequencing input: blood, either unsorted or a sorted T cell fraction (not recorded which). The receptor source for this set is a human donor who was either an allogeneic HSCT recipient or a stem cell or donor lymphocyte infusion donor (not recorded which). It is not recorded whose cells these are; they may come from a transplant donor.

This chain links TRBV29-1 with TRBJ2-1; the D is unclear. Per the germline V gene, CDR1 is SQVTM and CDR2 is ANQGSEA. The germline V and J ends were trimmed by 4 bases and 2 bases, with 6 bases remaining between them. The CDR3 is made up of 12 amino acids. The CDR3 coding sequence is TGCAGCGTTGTTAGTGCCTACAATGAGCAGTTCTTC. It yields the protein CSVVSAYNEQFF.

This clonotype turned up a few times. J is TRBJ2-1 and V is TRBV12-3 or TRBV12-4; D ambiguous. V was cut by 8 bases and J by 4 bases, with 12 bases left in between. CDR3 length equals 13 residues. The CDR3, as DNA: TGTGCCAGCCTAGTGCAGGATTACAATGAGCAGTTCTTC. Protein product: CASLVQDYNEQFF.

This clonotype was counted ten times or more. The rearrangement uses TRBV5-1 and TRBJ1-5, with D unresolved. CDR1 SGHRS and CDR2 YFSETQ come from the germline V gene. CDR3 size: 14 residues. V dropped 5 bases and J dropped 4 bases, with 13 bases sitting between them. The CDR3 protein is CASSFEGRNQPQHF. The CDR3 DNA reads TGCGCCAGCAGTTTCGAGGGTAGAAATCAGCCCCAGCATTTT.

This clonotype was picked up a small number of times. This rearrangement joins TRBV5-1 to TRBJ2-3, with TRBD2 matching over 7 bases. Germline-derived CDR1 and CDR2 are SGHRS and YFSETQ. The CDR3 has 15 residues. V was pared by 2 bases and J by 0 bases, with 3 bases of the junction left unmatched. CDR3 nucleotides: TGCGCCAGCAGCTTCGGGGGGTCGAGCACAGATACGCAGTATTTT. As protein: CASSFGGSSTDTQYF. Together with reference TRBV5-1 and TRBJ2-3, the CDR3 gives the full variable domain: KAGVTQTPRYLIKTRGQQVTLSCSPISGHRSVSWYQQTPGQGLQFLFEYFSETQRNKGNFPGRFSGRQFSNSRSEMNVSTLELGDSALYLCASSFGGSSTDTQYFGPGTRLTVL.

The genes are TRBV20-1 and TRBJ2-3; the match to TRBD2 covers 12 bases. CDR3 length equals 16 residues. The ends lost 3 bases at V and 2 bases at J; junction bases unmatched: 6. Germline CDR1 and CDR2: DFQATT and SNEGSKA (reference sequence). CDR3 sequence: CSASPGTSGLTDTQYF. CDR3 sequence (DNA): TGCAGTGCTAGCCCCGGGACTAGCGGGCTCACAGATACGCAGTATTTT.

V and J are TRBV14 and TRBJ1-1, with D possibly matching TRBD1 (5 bases). The CDR3 contains 15 residues. Deletions cut 5 bases from V and 2 bases from J, with 15 bases between. Germline V gene lookup returns CDR1 SGHDN and CDR2 FVKESK. In DNA, the CDR3 is TGTGCCAGCAGCAGGTGGGTTGGGACTAACACTGAAGCTTTCTTT. It yields the protein CASSRWVGTNTEAFF.

This clonotype was observed at least ten times. The V and J genes are TRBV28 and TRBJ1-6; TRBD1 agrees at 7 bases. V trimming: 6 bases; J trimming: 4 bases; junction bases outside the gene matches: 3. The CDR3 length is 14 residues. Germline loops: CDR1 MDHEN, CDR2 SYDVKM. The CDR3 nucleotides read TGTGCCAGCAGGGGGGACAGATATAATTCACCCCTCCACTTT. It translates to CASRGDRYNSPLHF.

This chain links TRBV5-1 with TRBJ1-2; 9 nucleotides match TRBD1. Germline CDR1 and CDR2: SGHRS and YFSETQ. The CDR3 totals 15 residues. Trimming at V came to 2 bases and at J to 7 bases, leaving 9 bases not matched to a gene. DNA of the CDR3: TGCGCCAGCAGCTTACGGACAGGGGAATTATTTGGCTACACCTTC. It translates to CASSLRTGELFGYTF.

This clonotype was detected a few times. V gene TRBV5-1 combines with J gene TRBJ1-1; D is unresolved. The V and J ends lost 3 bases and 3 bases respectively, with 9 bases between them. CDR3 length: 13 residues. Germline V gene sequence: CDR1 SGHRS, CDR2 YFSETQ. CDR3 nucleotides: TGCGCCAGCAGCTGGGCCCAGGACACTGAAGCTTTCTTT. Encoded protein: CASSWAQDTEAFF.

This clonotype was seen only a few times. The CDR3 spells CASSYRGRVTDTQYF. DNA for the CDR3: TGTGCCAGCAGCTACCGCGGCCGAGTCACAGATACGCAGTATTTT. The genes are TRBV5-4 and TRBJ2-3, with no clear D. V lost 3 bases and J lost 2, with 13 bases in between. The V gene's germline CDR1 is SGHNT and CDR2 YYREEE (reference sequence). There are 15 residues in the CDR3.

This clonotype appeared many times. The chain links TRBV7-3 to TRBJ1-1; 9 bases agree with TRBD1. The CDR3 sequence is 15 residues long. Germline CDR1 and CDR2: SGHTA and FQGTGA. With V trimmed by 6 bases and J by 1 base, 6 bases remained unmatched. CDR3 residues: CASRLMGQGNTEAFF. CDR3 nucleotides: TGTGCCAGCAGACTCATGGGACAGGGGAACACTGAAGCTTTCTTT.

The chain links TRBV5-1 to TRBJ2-1; D unresolved. The germline V gene has CDR1 SGHRS and CDR2 YFSETQ. V was clipped by 4 bases and J by 7 bases, with 9 bases between them. The CDR3 is made up of 12 amino acids. The CDR3 loop reads CASSGPLNEQFF. The CDR3 DNA is TGCGCCAGCAGCGGCCCTTTGAATGAGCAGTTCTTC.

This rearrangement joins TRBV7-2 to TRBJ1-2, with 8 bases that match TRBD1. V trimming: 5 bases; J trimming: 2 bases; junction bases outside the gene matches: 10. CDR1 SGHTA and CDR2 FQGNSA come from the germline V gene. The CDR3 loop spans 16 amino acids. The CDR3 sequence is CASSIQAGQENYGYTF. For the CDR3, the DNA is TGTGCCAGCAGCATACAAGCGGGACAGGAAAACTATGGCTACACCTTC.

This clonotype was counted at least ten times. The chain has TRBV18 and TRBJ1-5; TRBD1 matches at 8 bases. This CDR3 comprises 16 residues. V lost 3 bases and J lost 5; bases outside the gene matches: 9. CDR1 KGHSH and CDR2 LQKENI come from the germline V gene. The DNA for the CDR3 is TGTGCCAGCTCACCCACAGGGGGTTCTTTTGATCAGCCCCAGCATTTT. It translates to CASSPTGGSFDQPQHF. The variable domain in full, with the rest retrieved from reference TRBV18 and TRBJ1-5, is NAGVMQNPRHLVRRRGQEARLRCSPMKGHSHVYWYRQLPEEGLKFMVYLQKENIIDESGMPKERFSAEFPKEGPSILRIQQVVRGDSAAYFCASSPTGGSFDQPQHFGDGTRLSIL.

This chain connects TRBV12-3 or TRBV12-4 to TRBJ2-3; D uncertain. The CDR3 is 13 amino acids. The ends were cut back, 8 bases at V and 8 bases at J, with 17 bases in the middle. CDR3 amino acids: CASLNRVDRTQYF. The CDR3 DNA reads as TGTGCCAGCCTAAATCGGGTCGATCGTACGCAGTATTTT.

V usage is TRBV5-1 and J usage is TRBJ1-4; 8 nucleotides agree with TRBD1. The CDR3 spans 16 residues. Looked up from germline, CDR1 is SGHRS and CDR2 is YFSETQ. V lost 4 bases to trimming and J lost 4 bases; unmatched junction nucleotides: 9. CDR3 in DNA: TGCGCCAGCAGCAATCCCGGGACAGGAGATAATGAAAAACTGTTTTTT. Protein product: CASSNPGTGDNEKLFF.

The sample holds a few counts of this clonotype. This chain joins TRBV10-3 and TRBJ1-1, with D perhaps matching TRBD1 (5 bases). There are 13 residues in the CDR3. Trimming left V 8 bases short and J 4 bases short, with 14 bases between. In germline, CDR1 is ENHRY, CDR2 SYGVKD. The CDR3 loop reads CAISEGVLTEAFF. Written as DNA, the CDR3 is TGTGCCATCTCAGAAGGGGTTCTCACTGAAGCTTTCTTT.

The chain recombines TRBV3-1 with TRBJ2-1; tentative D call: TRBD1 (6 bases). Germline V CDR1 and CDR2: LGHDT, YNNKEL (reference sequence). Deletions cut 5 bases from V and 10 bases from J, with 12 bases between. The CDR3 contains 12 residues. CDR3 residues: CASSSLGGEQFF. The DNA of the CDR3 is TGTGCCAGCAGCTCCCTAGGGGGAGAGCAGTTCTTC.

This clonotype was seen only a few times. The chain employs TRBV12-3 or TRBV12-4 and TRBJ1-3; 8 positions agree with TRBD1. V lost 5 bases, J lost 1 base, and 10 bases stayed unmatched. The CDR3 covers 17 residues. The CDR3 sequence is CASSPGDRRQSGNTIYF. The CDR3 DNA is TGTGCCAGCAGTCCCGGGGACAGGCGACAATCTGGAAACACCATATATTTT.

In its sample, this clonotype was seen a few times. The V gene is TRBV12-3 or TRBV12-4, the J gene TRBJ2-5; D is possibly TRBD1 or TRBD2 (5 bases each). V lost 5 bases and J lost 10, with 17 bases in between. The CDR3 spans 13 residues. DNA for the CDR3: TGTGCCAGCAGTCGACAGTTTTCGGAGGACCAGTACTTC. Its protein product is CASSRQFSEDQYF.

Many counts were recorded for this clonotype. V and J are TRBV12-3 or TRBV12-4 and TRBJ1-1; D gene ambiguous. V lost 6 bases and J lost 10, with 12 bases in between. The CDR3 has 11 residues. CDR3 DNA: TGTGCCAGCAGGACTGCTTACCCAGCTTTCTTT. This sequence encodes CASRTAYPAFF.

V usage is TRBV7-9 and J usage is TRBJ2-5; TRBD2 matches at 7 bases. The CDR3 is 18 residues long. V lost 0 bases and J lost 6; bases outside the gene matches: 16. The germline V gene encodes CDR1 SEHNR and CDR2 FQNEAQ (reference sequence). CDR3: CASSLAPNLLGGSKTQYF. As DNA, the CDR3 is TGTGCCAGCAGCTTAGCCCCAAACCTCCTGGGCGGGAGTAAGACCCAGTACTTC. The full variable domain, rest sourced from reference TRBV7-9 and TRBJ2-5, is DTGVSQNPRHKITKRGQNVTFRCDPISEHNRLYWYRQTLGQGPEFLTYFQNEAQLEKSRLLSDRFSAERPKGSFSTLEIQRTEQGDSAMYLCASSLAPNLLGGSKTQYFGPGTRLLVL.

The gene calls are TRBV4-3 and TRBJ2-7; tentative D call: TRBD2 (6 bases). This CDR3 comprises 15 residues. Germline CDR1 is LGHNA and CDR2 is YSLEER. With 5 bases removed from V and 5 bases from J, the gap between germline ends came to 19 bases. The CDR3: CASSSRSGPTNEQYF. For the CDR3, the DNA is TGCGCCAGCAGCTCACGTAGCGGACCGACTAACGAGCAGTACTTC.

This chain joins TRBV19 and TRBJ1-1; D is ambiguous. The CDR3 runs to 11 residues. In germline, CDR1 is LNHDA, CDR2 SQIVND (reference sequence). The V end was cut by 4 bases, the J end by 8 bases, with 8 bases between. The CDR3 DNA reads as TGTGCCAGTAGTAGTATGAGAGAAGCTTTCTTT. Its protein product is CASSSMREAFF.

The chain is built from TRBV7-6 and TRBJ1-6; D remains ambiguous. This CDR3 has 14 residues. The germline gives CDR1 SGHVS, CDR2 FNYEAQ. The germline V and J ends were trimmed by 1 base and 7 bases, with 8 bases remaining between them. CDR3 nucleotide sequence: TGTGCCAGCAGCTTAGGGGGAGGGAATTCACCCCTCCACTTT. This sequence encodes CASSLGGGNSPLHF.

This clonotype was recorded only once. The chain employs TRBV2 and TRBJ2-1; 10 bases are shared with TRBD1. The CDR3 sequence is 13 residues long. V was pared by 9 bases and J by 7 bases, with 6 bases of the junction left unmatched. CDR1 is SNHLY, CDR2 FYNNEI, per germline. The CDR3 DNA sequence: TGTGCCAGGGGTCGGACAGGGGGGAATGAGCAGTTCTTC. This translates into CARGRTGGNEQFF.

The chain links TRBV15 to TRBJ1-2; D is undetermined. V was clipped by 0 bases and J by 4 bases, with 9 bases between them. Germline V gene sequence: CDR1 LNHNV, CDR2 YYDKDF (reference sequence). This CDR3 is built from 14 residues. The CDR3 reads CATSRDLSLYGYTF. Here the CDR3 DNA reads TGTGCCACCAGCAGAGATTTATCGCTCTATGGCTACACCTTC.